This T cell receptor (beta chain) stems from a study of blood T cell repertoires in COVID-19. In the original processing: Using reference gene primer amplification, nucleated cell counts were estimated. Data came from immunoSEQ multiplex PCR; TCRdb stores just in-frame clones and leaves some out. V and J calls and clone size are as listed in that table; D and trimming were resolved from the DNA. The sample gives some 300,000 clones, about 90% of which show up once; less than 3.5% is in the top ten. The V end was cut by 5 bases, the J end by 4 bases, with 24 bases between. The germline CDR1 and CDR2 sequences are SGHAT and FQNNGV. This CDR3 spans 19 amino acids. The age range of participants was about 18 to 100 years, with residence in about two dozen US areas. Exposed enrollees encountered a COVID-19 case at some point within 2 weeks before study entry.

Sequenced: PBMCs or T cells enriched from blood (not recorded which). The chain joins TRBV11-2 to TRBJ1-6, with D perhaps matching TRBD1 (6 bases). This TCR derives from a woman aged 45-59 years who had been exposed to COVID-19. The CDR3 coding sequence is TGTGCCAGCAGCCATGAAGGTCGGAGACAGGTCCATTATAATTCACCCCTCCACTTT. Its protein is CASSHEGRRQVHYNSPLHF.